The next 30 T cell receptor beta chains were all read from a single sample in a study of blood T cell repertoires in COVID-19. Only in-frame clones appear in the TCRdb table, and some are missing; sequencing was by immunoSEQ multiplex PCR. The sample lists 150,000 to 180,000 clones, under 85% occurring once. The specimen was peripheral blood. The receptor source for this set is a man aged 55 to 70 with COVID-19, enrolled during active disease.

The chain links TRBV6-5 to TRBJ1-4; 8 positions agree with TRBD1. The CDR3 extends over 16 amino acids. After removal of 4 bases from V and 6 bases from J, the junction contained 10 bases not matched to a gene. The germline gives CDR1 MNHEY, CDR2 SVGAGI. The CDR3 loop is CASSSSRTGSHEKLFF. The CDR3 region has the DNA TGTGCCAGCAGTTCCTCACGGACAGGGTCGCATGAAAAACTGTTTTTT.

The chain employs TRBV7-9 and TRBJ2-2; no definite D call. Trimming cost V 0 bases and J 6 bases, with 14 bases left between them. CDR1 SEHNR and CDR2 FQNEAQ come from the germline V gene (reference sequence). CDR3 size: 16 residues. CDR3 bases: TGTGCCAGCAGCTTAGCTGTCGGTCCAATCTCCGGGGAGCTGTTTTTT. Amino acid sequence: CASSLAVGPISGELFF.

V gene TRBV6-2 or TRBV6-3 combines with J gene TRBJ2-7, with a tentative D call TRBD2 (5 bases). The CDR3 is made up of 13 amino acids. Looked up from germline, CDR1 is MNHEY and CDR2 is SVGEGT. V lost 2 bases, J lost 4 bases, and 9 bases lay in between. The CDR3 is CASSYTGMYEQYF. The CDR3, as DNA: TGTGCCAGCAGTTACACGGGGATGTACGAGCAGTACTTC.

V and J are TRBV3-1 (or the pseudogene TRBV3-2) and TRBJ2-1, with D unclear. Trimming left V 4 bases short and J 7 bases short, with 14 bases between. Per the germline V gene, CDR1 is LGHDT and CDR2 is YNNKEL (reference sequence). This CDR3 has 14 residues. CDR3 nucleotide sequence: TGTGCCAGCAGCCGTAGCCAGCCGCAAAATGAGCAGTTCTTC. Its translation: CASSRSQPQNEQFF.

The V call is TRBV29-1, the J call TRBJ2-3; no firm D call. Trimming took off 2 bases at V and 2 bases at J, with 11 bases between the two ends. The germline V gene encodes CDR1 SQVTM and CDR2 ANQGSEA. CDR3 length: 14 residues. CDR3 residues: CSVEPSTPTDTQYF. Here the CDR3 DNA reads TGCAGCGTTGAACCTAGTACACCCACAGATACGCAGTATTTT.

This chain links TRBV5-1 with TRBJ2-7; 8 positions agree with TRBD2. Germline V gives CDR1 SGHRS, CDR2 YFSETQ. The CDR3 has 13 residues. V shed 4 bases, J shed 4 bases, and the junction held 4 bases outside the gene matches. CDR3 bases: TGCGCCAGCAGCCCGGGACTAGGATACGAGCAGTACTTC. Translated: CASSPGLGYEQYF.

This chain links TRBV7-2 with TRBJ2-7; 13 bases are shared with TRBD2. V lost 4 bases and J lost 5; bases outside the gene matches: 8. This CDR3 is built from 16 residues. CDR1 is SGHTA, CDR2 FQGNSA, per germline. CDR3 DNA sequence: TGTGCCAGCAGCTCCAGGACTAGCGGGGGCCCTCACGAGCAGTACTTC. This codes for CASSSRTSGGPHEQYF.

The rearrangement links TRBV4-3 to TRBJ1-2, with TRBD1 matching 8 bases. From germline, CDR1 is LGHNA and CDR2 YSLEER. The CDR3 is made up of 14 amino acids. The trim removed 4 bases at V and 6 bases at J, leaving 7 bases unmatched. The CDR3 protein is CASSLGQGGNGYTF. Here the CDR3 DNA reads TGCGCCAGCAGCCTAGGACAGGGAGGGAATGGCTACACCTTC.

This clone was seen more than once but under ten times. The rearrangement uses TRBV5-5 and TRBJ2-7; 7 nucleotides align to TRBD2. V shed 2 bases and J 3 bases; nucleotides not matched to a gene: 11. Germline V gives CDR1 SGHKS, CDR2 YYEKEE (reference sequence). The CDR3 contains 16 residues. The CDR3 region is CASSFREGLMNYEQYF. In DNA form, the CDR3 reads TGTGCCAGCAGCTTTAGGGAGGGACTAATGAACTACGAGCAGTACTTC.

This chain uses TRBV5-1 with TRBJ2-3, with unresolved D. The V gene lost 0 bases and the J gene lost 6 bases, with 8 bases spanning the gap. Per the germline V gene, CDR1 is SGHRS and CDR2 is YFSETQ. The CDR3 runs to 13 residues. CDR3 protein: CASSLGQRDTQYF. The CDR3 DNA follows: TGCGCCAGCAGCTTGGGTCAGAGGGATACGCAGTATTTT.

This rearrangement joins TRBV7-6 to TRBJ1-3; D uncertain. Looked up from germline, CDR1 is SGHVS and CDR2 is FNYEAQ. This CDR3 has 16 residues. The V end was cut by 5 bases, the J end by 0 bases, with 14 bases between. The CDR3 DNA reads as TGTGCCAGCAGCCCTCAGTCCGGGAGCTCTGGAAACACCATATATTTT. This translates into CASSPQSGSSGNTIYF.

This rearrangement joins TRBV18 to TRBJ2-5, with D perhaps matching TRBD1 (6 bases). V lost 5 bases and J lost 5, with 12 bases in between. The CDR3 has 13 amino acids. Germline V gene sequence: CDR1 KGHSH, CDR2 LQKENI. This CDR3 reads CASSEQGWETQYF. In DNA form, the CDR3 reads TGTGCCAGCTCAGAACAGGGATGGGAGACCCAGTACTTC.

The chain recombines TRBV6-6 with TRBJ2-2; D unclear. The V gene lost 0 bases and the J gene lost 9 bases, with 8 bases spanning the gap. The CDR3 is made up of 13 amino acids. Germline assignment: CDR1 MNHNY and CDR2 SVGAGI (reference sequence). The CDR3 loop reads CASSYSPLRELFF. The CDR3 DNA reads TGTGCCAGCAGTTACTCCCCTCTCCGGGAGCTGTTTTTT.

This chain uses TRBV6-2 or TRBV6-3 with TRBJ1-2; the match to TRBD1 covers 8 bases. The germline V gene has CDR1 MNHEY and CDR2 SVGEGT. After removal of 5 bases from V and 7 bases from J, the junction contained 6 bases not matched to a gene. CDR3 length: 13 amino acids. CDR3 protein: CASSQDRAGGYTF. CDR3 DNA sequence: TGTGCCAGCAGTCAGGACAGGGCTGGTGGCTACACCTTC.

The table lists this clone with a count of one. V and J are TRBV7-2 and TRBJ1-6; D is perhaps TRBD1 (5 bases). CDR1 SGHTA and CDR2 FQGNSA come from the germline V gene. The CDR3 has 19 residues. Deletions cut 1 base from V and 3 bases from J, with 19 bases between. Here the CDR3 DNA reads TGTGCCAGCAGCTTAGTTCTACAGGCCGCAACTAACTATAATTCACCCCTCCACTTT. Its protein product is CASSLVLQAATNYNSPLHF.

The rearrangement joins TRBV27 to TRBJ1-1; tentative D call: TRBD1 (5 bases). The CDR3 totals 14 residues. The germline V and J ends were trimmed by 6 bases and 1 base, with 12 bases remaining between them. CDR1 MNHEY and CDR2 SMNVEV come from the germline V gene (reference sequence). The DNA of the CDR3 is TGTGCCAGCAGGGCCGGGCAGGGGAACACTGAAGCTTTCTTT. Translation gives CASRAGQGNTEAFF.

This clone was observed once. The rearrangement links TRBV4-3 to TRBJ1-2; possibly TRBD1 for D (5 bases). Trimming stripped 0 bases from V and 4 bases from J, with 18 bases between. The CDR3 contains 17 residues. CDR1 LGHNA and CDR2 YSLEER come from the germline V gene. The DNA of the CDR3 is TGCGCCAGCAGCCAAGATTTTGGGGACTTTTCCAGCTATGGCTACACCTTC. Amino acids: CASSQDFGDFSSYGYTF.

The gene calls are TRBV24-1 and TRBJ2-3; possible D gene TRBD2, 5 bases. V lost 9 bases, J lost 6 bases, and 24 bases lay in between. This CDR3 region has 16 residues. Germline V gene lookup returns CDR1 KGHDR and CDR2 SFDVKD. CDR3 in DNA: TGTGCCACCGGAGGTGGATCGGCGGGCCTTAGGGATACGCAGTATTTT. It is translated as CATGGGSAGLRDTQYF.

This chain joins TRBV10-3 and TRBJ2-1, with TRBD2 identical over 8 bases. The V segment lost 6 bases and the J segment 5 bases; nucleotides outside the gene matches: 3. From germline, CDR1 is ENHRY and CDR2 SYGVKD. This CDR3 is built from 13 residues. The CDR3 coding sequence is TGTGCCATCAGAGCGGGAGTGAACAATGAGCAGTTCTTC. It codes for CAIRAGVNNEQFF.

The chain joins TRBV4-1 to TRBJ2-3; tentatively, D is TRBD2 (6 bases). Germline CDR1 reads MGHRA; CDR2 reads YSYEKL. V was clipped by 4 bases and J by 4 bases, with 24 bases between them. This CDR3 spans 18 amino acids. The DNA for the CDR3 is TGCGCCAGCAGCCCAAGATTGGGTCGTGGAGGGGTCCCAGATACGCAGTATTTT. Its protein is CASSPRLGRGGVPDTQYF.

CDR3 in DNA: TGTGCCAGCAGCGATCCGCACTCGAAGACAGATACGCAGTATTTT. Translated, it gives CASSDPHSKTDTQYF. The V and J genes are TRBV11-3 and TRBJ2-3; D gene ambiguous. This CDR3 spans 15 amino acids. With 5 bases removed from V and 3 bases from J, the gap between germline ends came to 15 bases. CDR1 SGHNT and CDR2 YENEEA come from the germline V gene.

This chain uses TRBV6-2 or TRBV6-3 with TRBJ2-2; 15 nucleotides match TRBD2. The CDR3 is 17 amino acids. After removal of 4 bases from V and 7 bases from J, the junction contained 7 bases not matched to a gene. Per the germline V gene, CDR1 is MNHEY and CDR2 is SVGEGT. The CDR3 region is CASSSRTSGRADGELFF. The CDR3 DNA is TGTGCCAGCAGTTCCCGGACTAGCGGGAGGGCCGACGGGGAGCTGTTTTTT.

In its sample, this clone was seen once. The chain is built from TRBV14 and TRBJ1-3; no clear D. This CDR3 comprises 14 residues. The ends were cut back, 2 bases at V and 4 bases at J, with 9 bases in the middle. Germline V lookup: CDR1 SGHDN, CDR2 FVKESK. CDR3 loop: CASSQRSLGNTIYF. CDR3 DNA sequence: TGTGCCAGCAGCCAAAGGAGTCTCGGAAACACCATATATTTT.

The CDR3 region is CASSKQTGTANSPLHF. The CDR3 coding sequence is TGTGCCAGCAGTAAACAGACCGGGACAGCAAATTCACCCCTCCACTTT. V usage is TRBV27 and J usage is TRBJ1-6, with TRBD1 identical over 7 bases. V gave up 5 bases and J gave up 7 bases; unmatched junction bases: 11. The CDR3 runs to 16 residues. CDR1 and CDR2 (germline): MNHEY, SMNVEV (reference sequence).

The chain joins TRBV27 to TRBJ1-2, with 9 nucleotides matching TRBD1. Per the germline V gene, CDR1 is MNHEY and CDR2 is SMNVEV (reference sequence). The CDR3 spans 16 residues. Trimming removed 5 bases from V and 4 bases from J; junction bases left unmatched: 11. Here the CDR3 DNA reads TGTGCCAGCAGTCGTCTCGAGAGACAGGGGGTCTATGGCTACACCTTC. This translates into CASSRLERQGVYGYTF.

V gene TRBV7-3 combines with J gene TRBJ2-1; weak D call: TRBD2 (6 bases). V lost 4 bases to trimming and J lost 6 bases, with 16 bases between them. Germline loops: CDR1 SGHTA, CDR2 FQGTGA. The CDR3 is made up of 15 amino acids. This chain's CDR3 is CASSSGLRKLNEQFF. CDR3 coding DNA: TGTGCCAGCAGCTCGGGACTTCGCAAACTCAATGAGCAGTTCTTC.

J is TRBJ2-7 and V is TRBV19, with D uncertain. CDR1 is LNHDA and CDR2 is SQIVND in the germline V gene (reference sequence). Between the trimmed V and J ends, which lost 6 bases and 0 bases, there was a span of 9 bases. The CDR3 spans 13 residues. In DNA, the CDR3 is TGTGCCAGTAGGAAACCGAGCTCCTACGAGCAGTACTTC. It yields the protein CASRKPSSYEQYF.

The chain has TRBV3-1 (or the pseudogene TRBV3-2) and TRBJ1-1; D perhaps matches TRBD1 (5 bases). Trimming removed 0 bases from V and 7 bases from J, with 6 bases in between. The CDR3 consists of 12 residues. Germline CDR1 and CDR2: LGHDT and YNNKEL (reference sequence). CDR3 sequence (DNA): TGTGCCAGCAGCCAAGAGGGGCGTGAAGCTTTCTTT. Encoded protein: CASSQEGREAFF.

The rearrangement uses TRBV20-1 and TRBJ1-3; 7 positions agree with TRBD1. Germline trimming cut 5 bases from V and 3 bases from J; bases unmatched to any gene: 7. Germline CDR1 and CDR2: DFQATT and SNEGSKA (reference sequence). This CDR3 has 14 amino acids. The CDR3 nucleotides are TGCAGTGCTTGTGACAGGGCACGTGGAAACACCATATATTTT. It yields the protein CSACDRARGNTIYF.

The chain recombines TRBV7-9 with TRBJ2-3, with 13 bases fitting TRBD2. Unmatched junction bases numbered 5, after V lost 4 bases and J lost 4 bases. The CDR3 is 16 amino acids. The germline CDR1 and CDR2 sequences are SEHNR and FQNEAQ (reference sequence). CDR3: CASSSGLAGAADTQYF. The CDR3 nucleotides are TGTGCCAGCAGCTCTGGACTAGCGGGAGCGGCAGATACGCAGTATTTT.